The clone carrying this T cell receptor beta chain has a single count. Its antigen is still unknown. In the PCR, 60 Vbeta and 13 Jbeta primers were used. Assay used: immunoSEQ multiplex PCR; TCRdb lists only in-frame clones, some missing. The repertoire consists of around 180,000 clones, with around four fifths occurring once and the leading ten covering around 0.99%. In germline, CDR1 is SGHTA, CDR2 FQGNSA. V lost 1 base, J lost 1 base, and 4 bases stayed unmatched. The CDR3 totals 15 residues. This sample is part of a study of cytomegalovirus exposure and HLA in healthy donors. Study observations and caveats: TCR beta chain V- and J-gene trimming was linked, in a later analysis, to a missense variant in DCLRE1C. In a later analysis, across HLA loci, associated TCR counts were highest for DRB1, lowest for HLA-C.

The V and J genes are TRBV7-2 and TRBJ2-7; 7 bases align to TRBD2. The source is a woman aged 35 to 49 in good health and CMV-seronegative. Sequencing was performed on PBMCs. CDR3 amino acids: CASSLGGGFSYEQYF. The CDR3 nucleotides read TGTGCCAGCAGCTTAGGGGGGGGGTTTTCCTACGAGCAGTACTTC.